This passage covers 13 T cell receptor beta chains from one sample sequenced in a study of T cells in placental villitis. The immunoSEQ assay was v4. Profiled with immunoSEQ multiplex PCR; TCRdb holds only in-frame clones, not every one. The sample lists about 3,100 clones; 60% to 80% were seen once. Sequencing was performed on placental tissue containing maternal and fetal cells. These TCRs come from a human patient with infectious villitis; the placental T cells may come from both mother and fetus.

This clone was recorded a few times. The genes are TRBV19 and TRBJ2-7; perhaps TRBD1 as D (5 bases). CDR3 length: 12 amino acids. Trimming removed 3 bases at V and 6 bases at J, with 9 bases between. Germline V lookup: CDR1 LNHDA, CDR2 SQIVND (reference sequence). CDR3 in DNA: TGTGCCAGTAGTATGTCTAGGGGCGAGCAGTACTTC. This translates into CASSMSRGEQYF.

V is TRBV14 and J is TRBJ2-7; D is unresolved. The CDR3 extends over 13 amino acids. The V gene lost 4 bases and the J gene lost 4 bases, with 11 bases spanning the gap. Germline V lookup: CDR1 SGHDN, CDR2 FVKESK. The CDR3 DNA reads TGTGCCAGCAGCCGCAACAGAGGTTACGAGCAGTACTTC. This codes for CASSRNRGYEQYF.

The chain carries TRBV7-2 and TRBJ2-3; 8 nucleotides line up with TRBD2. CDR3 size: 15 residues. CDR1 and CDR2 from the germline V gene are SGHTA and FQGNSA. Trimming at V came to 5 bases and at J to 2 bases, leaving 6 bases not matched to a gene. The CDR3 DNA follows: TGTGCCAGCAGCCCCCGGGGGGGATTCACAGATACGCAGTATTTT. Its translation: CASSPRGGFTDTQYF.

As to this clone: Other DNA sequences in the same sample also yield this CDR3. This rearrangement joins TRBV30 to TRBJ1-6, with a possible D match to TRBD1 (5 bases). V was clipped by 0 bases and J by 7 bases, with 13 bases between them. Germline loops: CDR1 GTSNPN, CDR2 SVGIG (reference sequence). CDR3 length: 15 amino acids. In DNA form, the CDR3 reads TGTGCCTGGAGTGTACGCGGGACGGGGAATTCACCCCTCCACTTT. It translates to CAWSVRGTGNSPLHF.

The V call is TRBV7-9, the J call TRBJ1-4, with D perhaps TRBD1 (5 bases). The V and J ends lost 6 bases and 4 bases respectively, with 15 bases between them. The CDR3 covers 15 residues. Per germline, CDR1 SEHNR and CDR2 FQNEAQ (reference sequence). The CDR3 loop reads CASRGRDPINEKLFF. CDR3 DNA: TGTGCCAGCAGGGGCCGGGACCCAATTAATGAAAAACTGTTTTTT.

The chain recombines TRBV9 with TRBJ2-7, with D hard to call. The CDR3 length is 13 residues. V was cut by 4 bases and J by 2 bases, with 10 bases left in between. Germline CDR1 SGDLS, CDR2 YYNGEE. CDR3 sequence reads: CASSLGPTYEQYF. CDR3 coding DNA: TGTGCCAGCAGCCTCGGACCCACCTACGAGCAGTACTTC.

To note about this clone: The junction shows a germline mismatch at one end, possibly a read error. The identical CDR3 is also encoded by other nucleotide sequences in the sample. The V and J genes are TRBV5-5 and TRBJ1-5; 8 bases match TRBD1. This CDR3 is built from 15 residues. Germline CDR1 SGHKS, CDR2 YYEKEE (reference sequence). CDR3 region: CASSLGQGRNQPQHF. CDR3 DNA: TGTGCCAGCAGCTTGGGACAGGGGAGAAATCAGCCTCAGCATTTT. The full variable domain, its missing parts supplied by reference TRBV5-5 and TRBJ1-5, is DAGVTQSPTHLIKTRGQQVTLRCSPISGHKSVSWYQQVLGQGPQFIFQYYEKEERGRGNFPDRFSARQFPNYSSELNVNALLLGDSALYLCASSLGQGRNQPQHFGDGTRLSIL.

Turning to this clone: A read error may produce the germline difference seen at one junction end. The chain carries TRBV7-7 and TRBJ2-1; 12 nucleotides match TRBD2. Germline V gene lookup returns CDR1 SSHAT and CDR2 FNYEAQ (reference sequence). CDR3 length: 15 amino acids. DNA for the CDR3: TGTGCTAGCAGCCCGGGGACTAGCGGGTTGAATGAGCAGTTCTTC. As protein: CASSPGTSGLNEQFF.

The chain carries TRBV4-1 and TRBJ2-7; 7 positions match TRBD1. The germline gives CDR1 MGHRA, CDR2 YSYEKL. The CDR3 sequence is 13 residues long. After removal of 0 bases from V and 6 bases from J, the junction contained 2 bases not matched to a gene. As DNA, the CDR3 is TGCGCCAGCAGCCAAGAAGGGGGCGTCGAGCAGTACTTC. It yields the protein CASSQEGGVEQYF.

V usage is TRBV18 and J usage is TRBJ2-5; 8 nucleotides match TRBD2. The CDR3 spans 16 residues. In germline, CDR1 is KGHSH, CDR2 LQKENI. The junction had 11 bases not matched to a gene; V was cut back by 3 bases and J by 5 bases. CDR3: CASSPSATGLVETQYF. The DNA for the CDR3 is TGTGCCAGCTCACCCAGCGCTACGGGACTAGTGGAGACCCAGTACTTC.

CDR3 in DNA: TGTGCCAGCAGCTTAAGGGGCCTGGCTAGCGGGGATGAGCAGTTCTTC. It encodes CASSLRGLASGDEQFF. This chain connects TRBV13 to TRBJ2-1, with 9 bases identical to TRBD2. Germline CDR1 and CDR2: PRHDT and FYEKMQ (reference sequence). This CDR3 spans 16 amino acids. The V segment lost 2 bases and the J segment 8 bases; nucleotides outside the gene matches: 10.

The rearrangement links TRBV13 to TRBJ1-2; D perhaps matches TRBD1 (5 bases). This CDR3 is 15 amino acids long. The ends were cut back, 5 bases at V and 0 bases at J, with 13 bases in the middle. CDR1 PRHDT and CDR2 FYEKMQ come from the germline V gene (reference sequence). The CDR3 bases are TGTGCCAGCAGCGCTCAGGGACGGGCTAACTATGGCTACACCTTC. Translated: CASSAQGRANYGYTF.

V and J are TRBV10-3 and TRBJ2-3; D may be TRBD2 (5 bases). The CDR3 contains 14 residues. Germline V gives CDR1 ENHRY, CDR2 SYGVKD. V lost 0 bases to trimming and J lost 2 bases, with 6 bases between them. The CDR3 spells CAISESRDTDTQYF. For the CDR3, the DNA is TGTGCCATCAGTGAGTCGAGGGACACAGATACGCAGTATTTT.